These 18 T cell receptor beta chains came from one sample sequenced in a study of tissue T cells after allogeneic stem cell transplantation. The table came from immunoSEQ multiplex PCR; TCRdb's copy has only in-frame clones and leaves some out. The sample has roughly 6,400 clones; approximately 46% are singletons. Described time point: mouse harvest day 7 after allogeneic transplant. The graft held 10^6 splenic CD5+ T cells and 10^7 T-cell-depleted bone marrow cells. Sequencing input: gut tissue. The receptors originated from a female BALB/c mouse given C57BL/6 T cells with graft-versus-host disease after an allogeneic hematopoietic cell transplant.

On this clone: Gene and germline names: mouse. The read ends 1 residue early relative to the CDR3; the germline J gene fills the gap. This sequence joins TRBV13-3 and TRBJ2-2; D might be TRBD1 (6 bases). Per germline, CDR1 NNHDY and CDR2 SYVADS. V lost 5 bases and J lost 0, with 11 bases in between. The CDR3 has 15 residues. The covered CDR3 bases are TGTGCCAGCAGGCGGGACACCTCAAACACCGGGCAGCTCTAC. Its translation: CASRRDTSNTGQLY. The full CDR3 protein reads CASRRDTSNTGQLYF.

Concerning this clone: These gene names are mouse names. With the read ending 1 residue before the CDR3 end, the germline J gene is used to fill in that end. The chain couples TRBV26 to TRBJ1-2; 8 nucleotides agree with TRBD1. The CDR3 length is 14 residues. The germline V gene encodes CDR1 KGHPV and CDR2 FQNQEV (reference sequence). V lost 3 bases, J lost 4 bases, and 4 bases stayed unmatched. The sequenced CDR3 bases are TGTGCCAGCAGTCTCGGACAGGGAAGCTCCGACTACACC. It codes for CASSLGQGSSDYT. In full, the CDR3 is CASSLGQGSSDYTF.

Regarding this clone: Gene and germline names: mouse. The sequenced fragment ends 1 residue before the CDR3 boundary, so the rest is inferred from the germline J gene. This chain joins TRBV12-2 and TRBJ1-3; maybe TRBD1 (5 bases). Germline V gives CDR1 SGHLS, CDR2 HYDKME. There are 14 residues in the CDR3. V dropped 0 bases and J dropped 1 base, with 6 bases sitting between them. The CDR3 bases that were read are TGTGCCAGCTCTCTCGAGGGGTCTGGAAATACGCTCTAT. It yields the protein CASSLEGSGNTLY. In full, the CDR3 is CASSLEGSGNTLYF.

Comment on this clone: Here the gene names and germline are mouse. The read comes to an end 1 residue before the CDR3 does, leaving the germline J gene to fill in the end. The chain combines TRBV19 with TRBJ2-7, with D unresolved. The CDR3 covers 13 residues. The germline V and J ends were trimmed by 2 bases and 2 bases, with 8 bases remaining between them. Germline lookup yields CDR1 FNHDT and CDR2 SITEND (reference sequence). The DNA read from the CDR3 is TGTGCCAGCAGTATGTACGGGACCTATGAACAGTAC. Translating gives CASSMYGTYEQY. The complete CDR3 reads CASSMYGTYEQYF.

This clone has only one observation. Gene names are mouse gene names. The CDR3 is cut off 1 residue early in the read; its end comes from the germline J gene. This chain connects TRBV5 to TRBJ2-5; maybe TRBD2 (6 bases). The V and J ends lost 5 bases and 0 bases respectively, with 12 bases between them. The CDR3 is made up of 15 amino acids. Germline CDR1 reads LGHNA; CDR2 reads YNLKQL (reference sequence). CDR3 protein: CASSTWGYNQDTQYF. Partial CDR3 DNA: TGTGCCAGCAGCACATGGGGGTACAACCAAGACACCCAGTAC.

Worth noting for this clone: Mouse gene names apply. The read terminates 1 residue ahead of where the CDR3 ends, so the germline J gene completes it. V gene TRBV2 combines with J gene TRBJ1-6, with D tentatively TRBD1 (6 bases). TRBJ1-6 is an ORF for which the function is uncertain. CDR3 length: 15 amino acids. CDR1 is LGHNA, CDR2 YSYQKL, per germline. V lost 0 bases, J lost 7 bases, and 10 bases lay in between. The sequenced part of the CDR3 DNA is TGTGCCAGCAGCCAAGATAGGGGGTGGAATTCGCCCCTCTAC. Encoded protein: CASSQDRGWNSPLY. The complete CDR3 protein is CASSQDRGWNSPLYF.

Comments on this clone: The gene names here belong to mouse. The read halts 1 residue ahead of the CDR3 end, with the missing end drawn from the germline J gene. V and J are TRBV26 and TRBJ1-3; possibly TRBD1 for D (5 bases). The germline CDR1 and CDR2 sequences are KGHPV and FQNQEV (reference sequence). The germline V and J ends were trimmed by 2 bases and 0 bases, with 8 bases remaining between them. The CDR3 sequence is 15 residues long. The part of the CDR3 DNA that was read is TGTGCCAGCAGTCTGCCAGGGAATTCTGGAAATACGCTCTAT. Translating gives CASSLPGNSGNTLY. The CDR3 in its entirety is CASSLPGNSGNTLYF.

Concerning this clone: Gene names follow the mouse nomenclature. This CDR3 is CASSPGQGSTEVFF. The DNA read from the CDR3 is TGTGCCAGCTCTCCGGGACAGGGGTCCACAGAAGTCTTC. The chain joins TRBV12-2 to TRBJ1-1; 10 bases are shared with TRBD1. The CDR3 extends 1 residue past the end of the read, so its final part is completed from the germline J gene. The trim removed 2 bases at V and 4 bases at J, leaving 3 bases unmatched. Germline assignment: CDR1 SGHLS and CDR2 HYDKME. This CDR3 has 14 residues. The entire variable domain, with the rest obtained from reference TRBV12-2 and TRBJ1-1, is as follows: NSGVVQSPRYIIKGKGERSILKCIPISGHLSVAWYQQTQGQELKFFIQHYDKMERDKGNLPSRFSVQQFDDYHSEMNMSALELEDSAVYFCASSPGQGSTEVFFGKGTRLTVV.

Comment on this clone: Gene names are mouse gene names. The CDR3 goes on 1 residue after the read ends, and that part is filled in from the germline J gene. This chain links TRBV5 with TRBJ1-5; D unclear. The length of the CDR3 is 12 residues. Germline V gene lookup returns CDR1 LGHNA and CDR2 YNLKQL (reference sequence). V was pared by 1 base and J by 3 bases, with 1 base between. CDR3 residues: CASSQVNQAPLF. The CDR3 bases that were read are TGTGCCAGCAGCCAAGTCAACCAGGCTCCGCTT.

As regards this clone: Mouse germline and gene names are used. Read coverage stops 1 residue before the CDR3 terminus; the germline J gene supplies the remainder. This chain uses TRBV26 with TRBJ1-4; 8 bases map to TRBD1. Germline V lookup: CDR1 KGHPV, CDR2 FQNQEV (reference sequence). The junction had 3 bases not matched to a gene; V was cut back by 2 bases and J by 7 bases. The CDR3 length is 14 residues. The CDR3 DNA, read in part, is TGTGCCAGCAGTCTGGGACAGGGAGGCGAAAGATTATTT. It translates to CASSLGQGGERLF. The entire CDR3 protein reads CASSLGQGGERLFF.

Points on this clone: Gene names refer to mouse genes. The CDR3 end is not reached by the read, which stops 1 residue before it; the germline J gene fills it in. The chain has TRBV26 and TRBJ1-3; D gene ambiguous. The germline V and J ends were trimmed by 7 bases and 0 bases, with 4 bases remaining between them. CDR3 length: 12 amino acids. Germline V CDR1 and CDR2: KGHPV, FQNQEV (reference sequence). This CDR3 reads CASKGSGNTLYF. The covered CDR3 bases are TGTGCCAGCAAGGGTTCTGGAAATACGCTCTAT. The full variable domain, its missing parts supplied by reference TRBV26 and TRBJ1-3, is NSKVIQTPRYLVKGQGQKAKMRCIPEKGHPVVFWYQQNKNNEFKFLINFQNQEVLQQIDMTEKRFSAECPSNSPCSLEIQSSEAGDSALYLCASKGSGNTLYFGEGSRLIVV.

To note about this clone: Any gene name here is a mouse gene name. The CDR3 end is not reached by the read, which stops 1 residue before it; the germline J gene fills it in. The rearrangement uses TRBV26 and TRBJ1-6, with D perhaps TRBD1 (5 bases). TRBJ1-6 is an open reading frame whose function is uncertain. CDR1 and CDR2 from the germline V gene are KGHPV and FQNQEV (reference sequence). This CDR3 has 14 amino acids. The V end was cut by 2 bases, the J end by 7 bases, with 9 bases between. Incomplete CDR3 DNA: TGTGCCAGCAGTCTGAGGGGAGGGAATTCGCCCCTCTAC. Its translation is CASSLRGGNSPLY. The whole CDR3 protein is CASSLRGGNSPLYF.

A word on this clone: Gene labels here are mouse ones. The read terminates 1 residue before the CDR3 end, so the remaining end is supplied by the germline J gene. V and J are TRBV12-2 and TRBJ2-4, with 8 bases fitting TRBD2. CDR3 size: 16 residues. V lost 0 bases to trimming and J lost 1 base; unmatched junction nucleotides: 5. CDR1 is SGHLS and CDR2 is HYDKME in the germline V gene. The CDR3 loop is CASSLGLGGGQNTLYF. The CDR3 bases that were read are TGTGCCAGCTCTCTCGGGCTGGGGGGAGGTCAAAACACCTTGTAC.

This clone was seen a few times. Mouse gene names apply. The read stops 1 residue short of the end of the CDR3; the missing end is completed from the germline J gene. This chain links TRBV4 with TRBJ1-4; D remains ambiguous. The germline gives CDR1 LGHDT, CDR2 YNNKQL (reference sequence). Trimming cost V 3 bases and J 0 bases, with 5 bases left between them. The CDR3 covers 14 residues. CDR3 DNA (partial): TGTGCCAGCAGCTATACTATTTCCAACGAAAGATTATTT. Amino acids: CASSYTISNERLF. The whole CDR3 reads CASSYTISNERLFF. Variable domain in full (rest from reference TRBV4 and TRBJ1-4): ETAVFQTPNYHVTQVGNEVSFNCKQTLGHDTMYWYKQDSKKLLKIMFSYNNKQLIVNETVPRRFSPQSSDKAHLNLRIKSVEPEDSAVYLCASSYTISNERLFFGHGTKLSVL.

To note about this clone: The germline and genes are mouse ones. The missing CDR3 end, 1 residue past where the read stops, is filled in from the germline J gene. This chain uses TRBV26 with TRBJ2-4; D not certain. Germline CDR1 reads KGHPV; CDR2 reads FQNQEV (reference sequence). V was clipped by 0 bases and J by 4 bases, with 11 bases between them. The CDR3 runs 15 residues. The sequenced CDR3 bases are TGTGCCAGCAGTCTGTCTCGGGGAGGAAAAAACACCTTGTAC. Amino acids: CASSLSRGGKNTLY. The full CDR3 protein reads CASSLSRGGKNTLYF. Using reference TRBV26 and TRBJ2-4 for the parts outside the CDR3, the full variable domain is NSKVIQTPRYLVKGQGQKAKMRCIPEKGHPVVFWYQQNKNNEFKFLINFQNQEVLQQIDMTEKRFSAECPSNSPCSLEIQSSEAGDSALYLCASSLSRGGKNTLYFGAGTRLSVL.

This clone is a singleton in its sample. The gene symbols are mouse symbols. The read falls 1 residue short of the CDR3 end, and the missing part is taken from the germline J gene. The rearrangement joins TRBV3 to TRBJ1-1; D unresolved. This CDR3 has 12 residues. Trimming removed 1 base from V and 5 bases from J, with 5 bases in between. CDR1 SNHLY and CDR2 FYNGKV come from the germline V gene (reference sequence). The CDR3: CASSLGQTEVFF. CDR3 DNA, as far as it was read: TGTGCCAGCAGCTTAGGGCAGACAGAAGTCTTC.

By share, this clone ranks as large. Any gene name here is a mouse gene name. Read coverage stops 1 residue before the CDR3 terminus; the germline J gene supplies the remainder. The gene calls are TRBV16 and TRBJ2-7; 12 bases are shared with TRBD2. CDR1 and CDR2 from the germline V gene are SGHSA and FRNQAP. The length of the CDR3 is 16 residues. The J segment lost 2 bases and the V segment lost 5 bases, leaving 7 bases of the junction unmatched. CDR3 DNA, as far as it was read: TGTGCAAGCAGCCCTCGACTGGGGGGGCGCGCCTATGAACAGTAC. Translating gives CASSPRLGGRAYEQY. The entire CDR3 protein reads CASSPRLGGRAYEQYF. Complete variable domain (other parts from reference TRBV16 and TRBJ2-7): NAGVIQTPRHKVTGKGQEATLWCEPISGHSAVFWYRQTIVQGLEFLTYFRNQAPIDDSGMPKERFSAQMPNQSHSTLKIQSTQPQDSAVYLCASSPRLGGRAYEQYFGPGTRLTVL.

About this clone: Any gene name here is a mouse gene name. The CDR3 goes on 1 residue after the read ends, and that part is filled in from the germline J gene. V usage is TRBV19 and J usage is TRBJ2-1; 10 nucleotides align to TRBD2. This CDR3 contains 14 residues. The V gene end was trimmed by 1 base and the J gene end by 6 bases; junction bases not matched to a gene: 1. Germline CDR1 reads FNHDT; CDR2 reads SITEND (reference sequence). This CDR3 is CASSILGGLAEQFF. The CDR3 bases that were read are TGTGCCAGCAGTATACTGGGGGGGCTTGCTGAGCAGTTC. The complete variable domain, with remaining parts taken from reference TRBV19 and TRBJ2-1, reads GGIITQTPKFLIGQEGQKLTLKCQQNFNHDTMYWYRQDSGKGLRLIYYSITENDLQKGDLSEGYDASREKKSSFSLTVTSAQKNEMAVFLCASSILGGLAEQFFGPGTRLTVL.